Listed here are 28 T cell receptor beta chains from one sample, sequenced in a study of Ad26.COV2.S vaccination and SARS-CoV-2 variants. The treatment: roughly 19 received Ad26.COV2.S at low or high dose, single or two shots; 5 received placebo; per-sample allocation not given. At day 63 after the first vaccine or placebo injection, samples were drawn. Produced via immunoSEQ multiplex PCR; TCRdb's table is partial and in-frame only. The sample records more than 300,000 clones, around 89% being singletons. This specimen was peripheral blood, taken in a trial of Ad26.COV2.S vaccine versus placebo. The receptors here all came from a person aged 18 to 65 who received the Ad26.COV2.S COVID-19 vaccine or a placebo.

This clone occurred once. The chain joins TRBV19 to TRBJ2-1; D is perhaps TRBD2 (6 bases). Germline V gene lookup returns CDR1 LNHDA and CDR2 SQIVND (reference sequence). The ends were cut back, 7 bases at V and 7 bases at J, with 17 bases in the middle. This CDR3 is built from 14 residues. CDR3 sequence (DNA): TGTGCCAGTAATACAGGACTACCTTATAATGAGCAGTTCTTC. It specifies CASNTGLPYNEQFF.

The DNA of the CDR3 is TGTGCCAGCTCACCACCGGGGACCCCCTCCTACAATGAGCAGTTCTTC. Protein sequence: CASSPPGTPSYNEQFF. This chain joins TRBV18 and TRBJ2-1; D is perhaps TRBD1 or TRBD2 (5 bases each). This CDR3 has 16 amino acids. Germline V gene lookup returns CDR1 KGHSH and CDR2 LQKENI. The V end lost 0 bases, the J end lost 0 bases, and 9 bases lay between the germline ends.

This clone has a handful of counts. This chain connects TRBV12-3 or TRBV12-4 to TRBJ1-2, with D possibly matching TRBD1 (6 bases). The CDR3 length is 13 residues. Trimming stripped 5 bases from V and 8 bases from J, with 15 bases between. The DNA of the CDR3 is TGTGCCAGCAGTCTCGGGACAACCGGCGGCTACACCTTC. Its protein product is CASSLGTTGGYTF.

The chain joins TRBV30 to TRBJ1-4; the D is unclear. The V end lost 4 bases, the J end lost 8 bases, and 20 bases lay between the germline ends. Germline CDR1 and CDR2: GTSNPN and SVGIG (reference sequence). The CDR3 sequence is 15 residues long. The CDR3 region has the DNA TGTGCCTGGACCTCTCGGGCTCCTGGAAAAGAAAAACTGTTTTTT. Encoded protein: CAWTSRAPGKEKLFF.

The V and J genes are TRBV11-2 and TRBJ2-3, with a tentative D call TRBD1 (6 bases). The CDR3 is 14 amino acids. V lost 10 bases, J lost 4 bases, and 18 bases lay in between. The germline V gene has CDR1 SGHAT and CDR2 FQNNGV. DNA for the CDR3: TGTGCCACAACCGTTACAGGGCCCGCAGATACGCAGTATTTT. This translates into CATTVTGPADTQYF.

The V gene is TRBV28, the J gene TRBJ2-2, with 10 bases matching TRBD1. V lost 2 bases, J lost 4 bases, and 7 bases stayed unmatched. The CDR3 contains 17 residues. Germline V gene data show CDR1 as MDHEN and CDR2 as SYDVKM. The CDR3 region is CASSLVGDRGVTGELFF. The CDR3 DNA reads TGTGCCAGCAGTTTAGTCGGGGACAGGGGAGTCACCGGGGAGCTGTTTTTT.

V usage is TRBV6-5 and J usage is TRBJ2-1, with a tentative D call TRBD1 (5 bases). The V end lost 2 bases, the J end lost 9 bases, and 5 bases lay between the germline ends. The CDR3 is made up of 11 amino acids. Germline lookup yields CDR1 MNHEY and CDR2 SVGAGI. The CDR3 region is CASSYDSEQFF. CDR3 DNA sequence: TGTGCCAGCAGTTACGACAGTGAGCAGTTCTTC.

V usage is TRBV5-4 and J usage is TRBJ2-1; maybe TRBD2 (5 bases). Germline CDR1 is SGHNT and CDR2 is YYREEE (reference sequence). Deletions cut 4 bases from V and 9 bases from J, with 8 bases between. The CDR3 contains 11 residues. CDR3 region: CASSTGSEQFF. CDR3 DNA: TGTGCCAGCAGCACTGGGAGTGAGCAGTTCTTC.

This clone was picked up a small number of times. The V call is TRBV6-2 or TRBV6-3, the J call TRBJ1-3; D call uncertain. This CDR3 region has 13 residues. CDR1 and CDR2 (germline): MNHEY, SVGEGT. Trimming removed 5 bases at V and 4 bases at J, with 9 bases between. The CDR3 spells CASSRNTGNTIYF. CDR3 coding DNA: TGTGCCAGCAGTCGCAATACGGGAAACACCATATATTTT.

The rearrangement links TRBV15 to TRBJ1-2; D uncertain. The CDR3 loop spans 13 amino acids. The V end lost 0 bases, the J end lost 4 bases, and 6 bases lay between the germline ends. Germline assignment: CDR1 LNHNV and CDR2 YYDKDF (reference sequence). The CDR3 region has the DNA TGTGCCACCAGCAGAGATGCGTTCTATGGCTACACCTTC. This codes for CATSRDAFYGYTF.

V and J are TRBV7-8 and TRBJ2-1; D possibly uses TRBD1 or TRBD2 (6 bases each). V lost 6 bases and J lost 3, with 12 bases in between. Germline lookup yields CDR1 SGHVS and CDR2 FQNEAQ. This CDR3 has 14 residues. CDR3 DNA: TGTGCCAGCAGTGGGGGCGGGGTCTACAATGAGCAGTTCTTC. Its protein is CASSGGGVYNEQFF.

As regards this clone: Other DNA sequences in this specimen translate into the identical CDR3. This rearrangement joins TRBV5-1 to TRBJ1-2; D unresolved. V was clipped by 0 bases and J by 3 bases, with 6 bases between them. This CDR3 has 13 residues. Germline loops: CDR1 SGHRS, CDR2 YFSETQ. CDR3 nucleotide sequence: TGCGCCAGCAGCTTGGAGGGCTACTATGGCTACACCTTC. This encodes CASSLEGYYGYTF.

CDR3 region: CASSVGGGPSTEAFF. CDR3 nucleotide sequence: TGTGCCAGCAGCGTAGGCGGGGGGCCGAGCACTGAAGCTTTCTTT. V usage is TRBV9 and J usage is TRBJ1-1; TRBD1 is a possible D gene (6 bases). Germline V gene data show CDR1 as SGDLS and CDR2 as YYNGEE. With 0 bases removed from V and 4 bases from J, the gap between germline ends came to 13 bases. This CDR3 contains 15 residues.

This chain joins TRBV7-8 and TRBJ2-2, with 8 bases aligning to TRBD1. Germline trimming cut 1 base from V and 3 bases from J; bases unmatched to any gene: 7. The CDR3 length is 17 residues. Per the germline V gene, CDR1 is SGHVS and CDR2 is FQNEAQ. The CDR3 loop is CASSLGRTGTYTGELFF. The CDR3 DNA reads TGTGCCAGCAGCTTAGGACGGACAGGGACCTACACCGGGGAGCTGTTTTTT.

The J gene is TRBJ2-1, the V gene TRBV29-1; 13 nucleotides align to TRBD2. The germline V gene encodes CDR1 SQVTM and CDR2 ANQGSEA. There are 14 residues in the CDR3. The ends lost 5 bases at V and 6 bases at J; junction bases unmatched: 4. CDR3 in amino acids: CSVQLAGGPNEQFF. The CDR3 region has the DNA TGCAGCGTTCAACTAGCGGGAGGGCCCAATGAGCAGTTCTTC.

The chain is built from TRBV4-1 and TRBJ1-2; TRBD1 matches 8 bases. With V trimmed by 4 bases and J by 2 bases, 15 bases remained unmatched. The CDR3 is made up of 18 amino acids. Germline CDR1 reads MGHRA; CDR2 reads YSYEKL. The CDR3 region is CASSRGDRRIKRNYGYTF. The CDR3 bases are TGCGCCAGCAGCCGGGGGGACAGGCGAATAAAGAGGAACTATGGCTACACCTTC.

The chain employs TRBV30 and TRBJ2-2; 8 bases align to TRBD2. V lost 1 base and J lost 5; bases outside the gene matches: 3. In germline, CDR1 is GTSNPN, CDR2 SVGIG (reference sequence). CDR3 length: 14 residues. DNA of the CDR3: TGTGCCTGGAGTGCACTAGCGGAGACCGGGGAGCTGTTTTTT. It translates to CAWSALAETGELFF.

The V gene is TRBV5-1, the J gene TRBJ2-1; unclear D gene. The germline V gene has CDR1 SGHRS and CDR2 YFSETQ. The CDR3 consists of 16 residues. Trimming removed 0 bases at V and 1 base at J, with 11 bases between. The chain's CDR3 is CASSLGTATSYNEQFF. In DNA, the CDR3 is TGCGCCAGCAGCTTGGGTACAGCCACATCCTACAATGAGCAGTTCTTC.

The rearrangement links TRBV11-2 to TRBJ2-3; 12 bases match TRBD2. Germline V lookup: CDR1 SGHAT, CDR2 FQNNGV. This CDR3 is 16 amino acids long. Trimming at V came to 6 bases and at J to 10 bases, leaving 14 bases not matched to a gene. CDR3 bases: TGTGCCAGCAGGGAGACTAGCGGGGGAACAGAAAAGGCGCAGTATTTT. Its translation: CASRETSGGTEKAQYF.

The CDR3 nucleotides are TGTGCCAGTGCGGGACTAGCCACAGATACGCAGTATTTT. It is translated as CASAGLATDTQYF. The chain links TRBV19 to TRBJ2-3; 9 positions match TRBD2. Unmatched junction bases numbered 2, after V lost 8 bases and J lost 2 bases. Germline CDR1 reads LNHDA; CDR2 reads SQIVND (reference sequence). This CDR3 has 13 residues. Supplemented by reference TRBV19 and TRBJ2-3, the full variable domain reads DGGITQSPKYLFRKEGQNVTLSCEQNLNHDAMYWYRQDPGQGLRLIYYSQIVNDFQKGDIAEGYSVSREKKESFPLTVTSAQKNPTAFYLCASAGLATDTQYFGPGTRLTVL.

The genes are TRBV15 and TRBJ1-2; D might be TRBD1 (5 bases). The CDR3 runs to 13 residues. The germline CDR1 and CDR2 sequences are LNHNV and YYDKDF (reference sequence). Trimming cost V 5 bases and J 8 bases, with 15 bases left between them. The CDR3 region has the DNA TGTGCCACCAGCTACGGGGGTGGGGAGGGCTACACCTTC. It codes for CATSYGGGEGYTF.

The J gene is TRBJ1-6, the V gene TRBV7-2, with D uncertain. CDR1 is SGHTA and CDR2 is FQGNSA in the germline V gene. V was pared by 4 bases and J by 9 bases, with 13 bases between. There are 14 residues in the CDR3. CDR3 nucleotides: TGTGCCAGCAGCTCGGGATATACTAGTTCACCCCTCCACTTT. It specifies CASSSGYTSSPLHF.

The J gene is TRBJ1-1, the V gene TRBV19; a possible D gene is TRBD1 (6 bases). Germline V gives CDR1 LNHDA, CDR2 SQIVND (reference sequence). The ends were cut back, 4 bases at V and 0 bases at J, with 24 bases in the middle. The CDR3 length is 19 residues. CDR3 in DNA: TGTGCCAGTAGTACCAACAGGGCTTCTGGGGGATTGGTGAACACTGAAGCTTTCTTT. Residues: CASSTNRASGGLVNTEAFF.

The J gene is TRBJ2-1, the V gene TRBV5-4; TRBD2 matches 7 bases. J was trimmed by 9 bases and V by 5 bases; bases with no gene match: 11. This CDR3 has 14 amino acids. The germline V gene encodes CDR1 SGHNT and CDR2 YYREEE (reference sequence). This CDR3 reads CASSGKRGTSEQFF. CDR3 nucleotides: TGTGCCAGCAGTGGTAAGCGGGGAACAAGTGAGCAGTTCTTC.

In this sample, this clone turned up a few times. The CDR3 region is CASSFFPDLRDSPLHF. DNA of the CDR3: TGCGCCAGCAGCTTCTTTCCGGACCTACGGGATTCACCCCTCCACTTT. The chain carries TRBV5-1 and TRBJ1-6; D not certain. Germline loops: CDR1 SGHRS, CDR2 YFSETQ. The ends were cut back, 2 bases at V and 8 bases at J, with 17 bases in the middle. This CDR3 comprises 16 residues.

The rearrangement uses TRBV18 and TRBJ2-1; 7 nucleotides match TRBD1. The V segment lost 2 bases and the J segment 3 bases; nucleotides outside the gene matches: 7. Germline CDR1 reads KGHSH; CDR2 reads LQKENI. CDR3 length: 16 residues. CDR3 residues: CASSPTTGASYNEQFF. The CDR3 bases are TGTGCCAGCTCACCAACAACAGGGGCGAGCTACAATGAGCAGTTCTTC.

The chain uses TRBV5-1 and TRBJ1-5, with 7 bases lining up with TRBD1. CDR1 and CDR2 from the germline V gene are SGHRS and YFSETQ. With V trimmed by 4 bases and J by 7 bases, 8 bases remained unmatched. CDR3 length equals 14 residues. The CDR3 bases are TGCGCCAGCAGCCCGAGACAGGGTGGACAGCCCCAGCATTTT. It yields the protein CASSPRQGGQPQHF.

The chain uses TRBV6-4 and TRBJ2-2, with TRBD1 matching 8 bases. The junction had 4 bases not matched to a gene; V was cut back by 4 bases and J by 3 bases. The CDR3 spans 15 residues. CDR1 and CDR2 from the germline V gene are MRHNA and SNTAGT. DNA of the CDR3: TGTGCCAGCAGTGTCTCAGGGGGCCACACCGGGGAGCTGTTTTTT. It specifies CASSVSGGHTGELFF.